This T cell receptor (beta chain) was found in a study of OX40 agonist ivuxolimab in advanced cancers. For the study at large: Males comprised about 78% of the group, whose mean age was approximately 60 years (range 23 to 79).

The CDR3 has 14 residues. Trimming took off 4 bases at V and 6 bases at J, with 16 bases between the two ends. The germline V gene encodes CDR1 SGHRS and CDR2 YFSETQ. Clones were sequenced by immunoSEQ multiplex PCR, and TCRdb holds only the in-frame ones, with some missing. Of tens of thousands of clones listed, 80% to 90% were seen once; the top ten hold approximately 0.92%. The specimen was CD4+ or CD8+ T cells sorted from blood, collected in a trial of the OX40 agonist ivuxolimab. The receptor's source is an adult with an advanced solid tumor such as melanoma, head and neck, liver or kidney cancer. The genes are TRBV5-1 and TRBJ1-1; possible D gene TRBD1, 5 bases. CDR3 in DNA: TGCGCCAGCAGCCCCGGGACGGGTCTCCCTGAAGCTTTCTTT. As protein: CASSPGTGLPEAFF.